This T cell receptor beta chain was sequenced in a study of T cell responses to AZD1222 COVID-19 vaccine. As for the study in general: Recipients boosted at about 4 weeks or about 12 weeks are pooled. Study conclusions and caveats: Donors were largely white British and mainly female; clonal diversity was possibly underestimated.

Generated by immunoSEQ multiplex PCR, the TCRdb table keeps only in-frame clones and is missing some. Of about 130,000 clones in the sample, more than 75% were seen once. The V segment lost 2 bases and the J segment 2 bases; nucleotides outside the gene matches: 4. The CDR3 spans 15 residues. Germline loops: CDR1 SGHDT, CDR2 YYEEEE. A remark on this clone: The target antigen is unknown.

The chain carries TRBV5-6 and TRBJ1-3; 7 nucleotides match TRBD1. This material consisted of peripheral blood, taken on day 0 of AZD1222 vaccination. This clonotype originated in an adult in good health. The CDR3 region has the DNA TGTGCCAGCAGCTTTGGCCAGGGGGCTGGAAACACCATATATTTT. It encodes CASSFGQGAGNTIYF. The full variable domain, completed using reference TRBV5-6 and TRBJ1-3, is DAGVTQSPTHLIKTRGQQVTLRCSPKSGHDTVSWYQQALGQGPQFIFQYYEEEERQRGNFPDRFSGHQFPNYSSELNVNALLLGDSALYLCASSFGQGAGNTIYFGEGSWLTVV.